The source of this T cell receptor (beta chain) is a study of response to subunit inactivated influenza vaccine. The study, taken as a whole, reports: That few new T cells are recruited by each seasonal influenza vaccination was the authors' suggestion.

The germline V gene has CDR1 DFQATT and CDR2 SNEGSKA (reference sequence). This CDR3 has 13 residues. V gave up 0 bases and J gave up 9 bases; unmatched junction bases: 5. One entry per CDR3 protein results from TCRdb running MiXCR on the RT-PCR reads. The sample carries fewer than 800,000 distinct CDR3 sequences, approximately 15% recorded once. This clonotype appeared a few times. The antigen is undetermined. The rearrangement uses TRBV20-1 and TRBJ2-1; 7 nucleotides line up with TRBD2. Specimen: PBMCs from blood, collected 11 to 12 days after vaccination. The TCR sequence derives from a man aged 45-65 years who received an inactivated influenza vaccine. CDR3 loop: CSARDWASGEQFF. The CDR3 DNA sequence: TGCAGTGCTAGAGATTGGGCTAGCGGTGAGCAGTTCTTC.